A selection of T cell receptor beta chains follows, all from one sample in a study of monozygotic twins with cystic fibrosis. Profiling relied on immunoSEQ multiplex PCR, and the TCRdb table lists in-frame clones only, not all of them. This sample carries about 36,000 clones, just over 90% of them seen once, and the ten largest clones take about 0.2%. The sequenced sample consisted of blood. The receptors shown here come from a boy younger than 10 with cystic fibrosis. The CDR3 runs from the conserved cysteine through the conserved F or W. The D gene is left open where the match is weak. Only some rows state a clone size, as once, few, many or a class for expanded clones.

-,-,TRBJ1-4,TRBV6-6,CASGADGEKLFF,TGTGCCAGCGGGGCGGATGGTGAAAAACTGTTTTTT
-,-,TRBJ2-7,TRBV6-5,CASSQGLEGNEQYF,TGTGCCAGCAGTCAAGGGCTAGAAGGGAACGAGCAGTACTTC
-,-,TRBJ2-5,TRBV5-1,CASSAGTRETQYF,TGCGCCAGCAGCGCCGGGACAAGAGAGACCCAGTACTTC
-,-,TRBJ2-3,TRBV11-2,CASSLARDTQYF,TGTGCCAGCAGCTTAGCCCGAGATACGCAGTATTTT
-,-,TRBJ2-6,TRBV15,CATSRVLSPSSGANVLTF,TGTGCCACCAGCAGAGTTTTGTCCCCGAGCTCCGGGGCCAACGTCCTGACTTTC
-,-,TRBJ2-1,TRBV4-1,CASSQPLRDNEQFF,TGCGCCAGCAGCCAGCCGCTCCGGGACAATGAGCAGTTCTTC
-,-,TRBJ1-1,TRBV19,CASSPMTANTEAFF,TGTGCCAGTAGTCCGATGACAGCGAACACTGAAGCTTTCTTT
-,-,TRBJ2-5,TRBV5-1,CASSEGRNQETQYF,TGCGCCAGCAGCGAGGGACGGAACCAAGAGACCCAGTACTTC
-,-,TRBJ2-5,TRBV5-1,CASSLGNQETQYF,TGCGCCAGCAGCTTGGGCAACCAAGAGACCCAGTACTTC
-,-,TRBJ1-5,TRBV2,CASSEGSAGYSNQPQHF,TGTGCCAGCAGTGAAGGTTCCGCAGGGTATAGCAATCAGCCCCAGCATTTT
TRBD2,-,TRBJ2-3,TRBV6-5,CASSYSGGRADTQYF,TGTGCCAGCAGTTACTCTGGCGGGAGGGCAGATACGCAGTATTTT
TRBD1,-,TRBJ1-1,TRBV7-6,CASSQGADTEAFF,TGTGCCAGCAGCCAGGGGGCGGATACTGAAGCTTTCTTT
TRBD1,-,TRBJ1-2,TRBV5-1,CASSTGQDRYGYTF,TGCGCCAGCAGCACTGGACAGGACCGCTATGGCTACACCTTC
-,-,TRBJ2-5,TRBV20-1,CSARGEETQYF,TGCAGTGCTAGGGGGGAGGAGACCCAGTACTTC
-,-,TRBJ2-1,TRBV7-3,CASSLFDGGEQFF,TGTGCCAGCAGCTTATTCGATGGGGGTGAGCAGTTCTTC
-,-,TRBJ1-1,TRBV7-9,CASSREEGLEAFF,TGTGCCAGCAGCCGAGAGGAGGGGCTTGAAGCTTTCTTT
TRBD1,-,TRBJ1-1,TRBV18,CASSPTADRMNTEAFF,TGTGCCAGCTCACCAACAGCGGACAGGATGAACACTGAAGCTTTCTTT
TRBD1,-,TRBJ1-4,TRBV5-1,CASSEGQGATNEKLFF,TGCGCCAGCAGCGAGGGACAGGGCGCAACTAATGAAAAACTGTTTTTT
-,-,TRBJ2-3,TRBV9,CASSVGSGITDTQYF,TGTGCCAGCAGCGTAGGGTCGGGAATCACAGATACGCAGTATTTT
TRBD2,-,TRBJ2-1,TRBV14,CASSPLDWRGGNEQFF,TGTGCCAGCAGCCCTCTGGACTGGCGGGGGGGCAATGAGCAGTTCTTC
TRBD1,-,TRBJ1-2,TRBV12-5,CASGLDPGGMDGYTF,TGTGCTAGTGGTTTGGACCCAGGGGGTATGGATGGCTACACCTTC
-,-,TRBJ2-7,TRBV5-5,CASSLDRRYEQYF,TGTGCCAGCAGCTTGGACAGGCGTTACGAGCAGTACTTC
-,once,TRBJ1-1,TRBV7-9,CASSLGGTTFF,TGTGCCAGCAGCTTAGGAGGGACAACTTTCTTT
-,-,TRBJ2-3,TRBV7-2,CASSHGSDTQYF,TGTGCCAGCAGCCATGGATCGGATACGCAGTATTTT
-,-,TRBJ1-1,TRBV6-1,CASSEPFQGAEAFF,TGTGCCAGCAGTGAACCCTTCCAGGGTGCTGAAGCTTTCTTT